Listed below are T cell receptor beta chains from one sample, sequenced in a study of HIV-infected patients and healthy controls. TCRdb processed the 5' RACE reads anew with MiXCR; each CDR3 protein has one entry. The table lists about 12,000 distinct CDR3 sequences, under 6.5% of them singletons. Sample: blood. Receptors were obtained from an adult in good health. CDR3s include the opening cysteine and the closing phenylalanine or tryptophan. The D gene is left open where the match is weak. Not all rows give a size; the values are once, few, many and, for expanded clones, a class.

cdr3_aa cdr3_nt j_call clone_size v_call d_call
CASSYSGTAFTYEQYF TGTGCCAGCAGTTACTCGGGGACAGCGTTTACCTACGAGCAGTACTTC TRBJ2-7 few TRBV6-5 TRBD1
CATSRGSGADNGELFF TGTGCCACCAGCAGAGGTAGCGGGGCCGACAACGGGGAGCTGTTTTTT TRBJ2-2 many TRBV15 TRBD2
CASSVVTGGTDTQYF TGTGCCAGCAGCGTAGTCACAGGGGGCACAGATACGCAGTATTTT TRBJ2-3 medium-sized TRBV9 TRBD1
CASSLGGAADTQYF TGCGCCAGCAGCTTGGGAGGGGCTGCAGATACGCAGTATTTT TRBJ2-3 medium-sized TRBV5-1 -
CASSLEQATNEKLFF TGTGCCAGCAGCTTAGAGCAGGCAACTAATGAAAAACTGTTTTTT TRBJ1-4 many TRBV7-6 -
CSARSRTGGGTGELFF TGCAGTGCTAGAAGTAGAACAGGAGGAGGGACCGGGGAGCTGTTTTTT TRBJ2-2 - TRBV20-1 -
CASRIVGQGAGPLHF TGTGCCAGCAGGATTGTAGGACAGGGGGCTGGACCCCTCCACTTT TRBJ1-6 many TRBV6-6 TRBD1
CASSKAKSFISNTEAFF TGTGCCAGCAGCAAAGCGAAGTCATTCATCTCAAACACTGAAGCTTTCTTT TRBJ1-1 medium-sized TRBV21-1 -
CASSPGQEPYNEQFF TGCGCCAGCAGCCCGGGACAGGAGCCCTACAATGAGCAGTTCTTC TRBJ2-1 many TRBV4-1 TRBD1
CASSRLKAPGQGAYEQYF TGTGCCAGCAGCCGACTAAAAGCTCCGGGACAGGGGGCCTACGAGCAGTACTTC TRBJ2-7 many TRBV13 TRBD1
CASSANRWSQHF TGTGCCAGCAGCGCAAATAGATGGTCCCAGCATTTT TRBJ1-5 many TRBV6-2/TRBV6-3 -
CASRQLPGGPQHF TGTGCCAGCAGACAGCTACCGGGGGGGCCCCAGCATTTT TRBJ1-5 many TRBV6-1 -
CASSHLPGAMAFF TGTGCCAGCAGCCATTTGCCCGGCGCTATGGCTTTCTTT TRBJ1-1 many TRBV3-1 -
CASSLELAGYNEQFF TGTGCCAGCAGCTTAGAGCTAGCGGGGTATAATGAGCAGTTCTTC TRBJ2-1 medium-sized TRBV7-6 TRBD2
CASSLVGGGTEAFF TGTGCCAGCAGTTTAGTTGGGGGGGGGACTGAAGCTTTCTTT TRBJ1-1 many TRBV12-3/TRBV12-4 -
CASSQEASGGDEQFF TGTGCCAGCAGCCAAGAGGCTAGCGGGGGGGATGAGCAGTTCTTC TRBJ2-1 many TRBV4-2 TRBD2
CASSPWTGENEAFF TGCGCCAGCAGCCCGTGGACCGGTGAGAATGAAGCTTTCTTT TRBJ1-1 many TRBV5-1 -
CASRLAGADETQYF TGTGCCAGCAGGCTAGCGGGGGCAGACGAGACCCAGTACTTC TRBJ2-5 medium-sized TRBV12-3/TRBV12-4 TRBD2
CASSLTRLAEPGEQYF TGTGCCAGCAGCTTGACGCGACTAGCGGAACCGGGCGAGCAGTACTTC TRBJ2-7 many TRBV5-8 TRBD2
CASSFLGYGYTF TGTGCCAGCAGTTTCCTCGGATATGGCTACACCTTC TRBJ1-2 many TRBV12-3/TRBV12-4 -
CASRTGGNTEAFF TGTGCCAGCAGGACAGGGGGGAACACTGAAGCTTTCTTT TRBJ1-1 many TRBV7-9 TRBD1
CASSLRGSEQYF TGTGCCAGCAGCTTAAGGGGGTCCGAGCAGTACTTC TRBJ2-7 medium-sized TRBV7-2 -
CATSDGRDTEAFF TGTGCCACCAGTGATGGCAGGGACACTGAAGCTTTCTTT TRBJ1-1 many TRBV24-1 -
CSAPRPGLAGGSSYNEQFF TGCAGTGCCCCTCGGCCGGGACTAGCGGGGGGGAGCTCCTACAATGAGCAGTTCTTC TRBJ2-1 - TRBV20-1 TRBD2
CASRQITGELFF TGTGCCAGCAGACAGATCACCGGGGAGCTGTTTTTT TRBJ2-2 many TRBV6-6 -